The 17 T cell receptor beta chains below were found in one sample sequenced in a study of cytomegalovirus exposure and HLA in healthy donors. The PCR contained 60 Vbeta and 13 Jbeta primers. Some clones are missing from TCRdb's copy, which holds only in-frame ones; the method was immunoSEQ multiplex PCR. Of 200,000 to 250,000 clones in the sample, roughly four fifths were seen once. Source material: PBMCs. These receptors all come from a woman in her forties in good health and CMV-seronegative.

This chain uses TRBV28 with TRBJ1-1; a possible D gene is TRBD1 (6 bases). This CDR3 spans 16 amino acids. The V end lost 5 bases, the J end lost 3 bases, and 19 bases lay between the germline ends. The germline CDR1 and CDR2 sequences are MDHEN and SYDVKM. In DNA, the CDR3 is TGTGCCAGCAGTCCCCGGACCCTTCCAGGGGACACTGAAGCTTTCTTT. Amino acid sequence: CASSPRTLPGDTEAFF. The full variable domain, in which reference TRBV28 and TRBJ1-1 provide the parts outside the CDR3, is DVKVTQSSRYLVKRTGEKVFLECVQDMDHENMFWYRQDPGLGLRLIYFSYDVKMKEKGDIPEGYSVSREKKERFSLILESASTNQTSMYLCASSPRTLPGDTEAFFGQGTRLTVV.

The chain is built from TRBV10-1 and TRBJ2-7; TRBD1 matches at 10 bases. The length of the CDR3 is 15 residues. V shed 2 bases and J 5 bases; nucleotides not matched to a gene: 6. The germline V gene has CDR1 WNHNN and CDR2 SYGVQD (reference sequence). This CDR3 is CASSEPGQGKDEQYF. CDR3 DNA sequence: TGCGCCAGCAGTGAGCCGGGACAGGGGAAGGACGAGCAGTACTTC.

This clone was seen a single time. This chain joins TRBV27 and TRBJ2-1, with 12 bases identical to TRBD2. Germline V gene data show CDR1 as MNHEY and CDR2 as SMNVEV (reference sequence). The CDR3 extends over 16 amino acids. V dropped 6 bases and J dropped 7; count of bases not matched to a gene: 10. CDR3 sequence (DNA): TGTGCCAGCAGAAAAAACCTAGCGGGAGGGAGGAATGAGCAGTTCTTC. Residues: CASRKNLAGGRNEQFF.

The V call is TRBV6-1, the J call TRBJ2-5; the D is unclear. Per germline, CDR1 MNHNS and CDR2 SASEGT. The CDR3 has 13 residues. With 3 bases removed from V and 7 bases from J, the gap between germline ends came to 12 bases. The CDR3 sequence: CASSDIPSGTQYF. CDR3 nucleotides: TGTGCCAGCAGTGACATTCCCTCGGGGACCCAGTACTTC.

This rearrangement joins TRBV6-6 to TRBJ2-4; D ambiguous. In germline, CDR1 is MNHNY, CDR2 SVGAGI (reference sequence). Trimming cost V 11 bases and J 0 bases, with 11 bases left between them. CDR3 length: 13 residues. Here the CDR3 reads CAAETSAKNIQYF. In nucleotides, the CDR3 is TGTGCCGCGGAGACGTCAGCCAAAAACATTCAGTACTTC.

This clone has a single count. The chain couples TRBV10-3 to TRBJ1-1; D unresolved. V lost 0 bases, J lost 6 bases, and 14 bases lay in between. Germline CDR1 and CDR2: ENHRY and SYGVKD. There are 15 residues in the CDR3. CDR3 DNA sequence: TGTGCCATCAGTGAGTCGAGCGGTATAGCCCCTGAAGCTTTCTTT. Residues: CAISESSGIAPEAFF.

The V call is TRBV9, the J call TRBJ2-5; possible D gene TRBD1, 5 bases. The CDR3 spans 14 residues. Germline V CDR1 and CDR2: SGDLS, YYNGEE. The V end was cut by 0 bases, the J end by 5 bases, with 11 bases between. This CDR3 is CASSVGPAGETQYF. Here the CDR3 DNA reads TGTGCCAGCAGCGTAGGGCCCGCAGGGGAGACCCAGTACTTC.

This chain links TRBV2 with TRBJ1-3, with D perhaps matching TRBD1 (5 bases). Germline V CDR1 and CDR2: SNHLY, FYNNEI. The CDR3 runs 16 residues. Deletions cut 6 bases from V and 0 bases from J, with 15 bases between. CDR3 region: CASSAPDTDSGNTIYF. The CDR3 DNA is TGTGCCAGCAGCGCTCCGGACACTGACTCTGGAAACACCATATATTTT.

The rearrangement joins TRBV6-5 to TRBJ2-7, with 7 bases that match TRBD1. Trimming removed 6 bases from V and 4 bases from J; junction bases left unmatched: 6. The CDR3 covers 13 residues. Germline V lookup: CDR1 MNHEY, CDR2 SVGAGI. The CDR3 loop is CASRQGPWYEQYF. Here the CDR3 DNA reads TGTGCCAGCAGACAGGGGCCCTGGTACGAGCAGTACTTC.

V and J are TRBV6-6 and TRBJ2-2; TRBD1 matches 7 bases. Germline V lookup: CDR1 MNHNY, CDR2 SVGAGI (reference sequence). V dropped 6 bases and J dropped 4; count of bases not matched to a gene: 8. This CDR3 comprises 15 residues. The CDR3 DNA is TGTGCCAGCAGCATTACCTCAGGGGGCACCGGGGAGCTGTTTTTT. Amino acid sequence: CASSITSGGTGELFF.

V gene TRBV10-1 combines with J gene TRBJ2-2; 7 bases line up with TRBD1. Germline CDR1 and CDR2: WNHNN and SYGVQD (reference sequence). Losses at the gene ends were 3 bases for V and 6 bases for J; bases not matched to a gene: 7. This CDR3 has 15 amino acids. CDR3 DNA: TGCGCCAGCAGTGACCAATACAGGGGCCCCGGGGAGCTGTTTTTT. Amino acid sequence: CASSDQYRGPGELFF.

The V call is TRBV19, the J call TRBJ2-5; 9 nucleotides agree with TRBD1. The CDR3 length is 13 residues. With 5 bases clipped from V and 9 bases from J, the junction kept 7 bases outside the gene matches. Germline-derived CDR1 and CDR2 are LNHDA and SQIVND (reference sequence). In DNA form, the CDR3 reads TGTGCCAGTAGTCAAACAGGGGGCGCGGCCCAGTACTTC. This translates into CASSQTGGAAQYF.

This chain joins TRBV5-1 and TRBJ2-7; TRBD1 matches 8 bases. The CDR3 has 15 amino acids. Per germline, CDR1 SGHRS and CDR2 YFSETQ. The V segment lost 5 bases and the J segment 2 bases; nucleotides outside the gene matches: 9. CDR3 nucleotide sequence: TGCGCCAGCAGTCCCGGGACAGGAATAACCTACGAGCAGTACTTC. It translates to CASSPGTGITYEQYF. The variable domain in full, with the rest retrieved from reference TRBV5-1 and TRBJ2-7, is KAGVTQTPRYLIKTRGQQVTLSCSPISGHRSVSWYQQTPGQGLQFLFEYFSETQRNKGNFPGRFSGRQFSNSRSEMNVSTLELGDSALYLCASSPGTGITYEQYFGPGTRLTVT.

In nucleotides, the CDR3 is TGTGCCAGCAGTTTGACTTTTTTCAATGAGCAGTTCTTC. Translating gives CASSLTFFNEQFF. The V call is TRBV27, the J call TRBJ2-1, with unresolved D. This CDR3 contains 13 residues. Germline CDR1 reads MNHEY; CDR2 reads SMNVEV (reference sequence). V was trimmed by 3 bases and J by 6 bases, leaving 9 bases between them.

J is TRBJ2-1 and V is TRBV27, with D possibly being TRBD1 (7 bases). CDR1 and CDR2 from the germline V gene are MNHEY and SMNVEV (reference sequence). The CDR3 is 13 amino acids. Trimming cost V 8 bases and J 7 bases, with 15 bases left between them. CDR3 loop: CASASQGGNEQFF. CDR3 DNA: TGTGCCAGCGCTTCCCAGGGGGGAAATGAGCAGTTCTTC.

On this clone itself: The junction differs from germline at one of its ends, possibly a read error. V gene TRBV7-9 combines with J gene TRBJ2-7; 8 bases line up with TRBD1. Germline CDR1 reads SEHNR; CDR2 reads FQNEAQ (reference sequence). The CDR3 spans 15 residues. For the CDR3, the DNA is TGTTCCAGCAGCTTAGCCGGGACAGGAACCTACGAGCAGTACTTC. As protein: CSSSLAGTGTYEQYF.

This rearrangement joins TRBV9 to TRBJ1-1; D is undetermined. Per the germline V gene, CDR1 is SGDLS and CDR2 is YYNGEE. There are 13 residues in the CDR3. The germline V and J ends were trimmed by 0 bases and 1 base, with 4 bases remaining between them. CDR3 sequence: CASSVASNTEAFF. CDR3 nucleotide sequence: TGTGCCAGCAGCGTAGCGTCGAACACTGAAGCTTTCTTT.